The rows below give T cell receptor beta chains drawn from one sample of a study of blood T cell repertoires in COVID-19. Libraries were prepared by immunoSEQ multiplex PCR; TCRdb keeps only in-frame clonotypes and omits some of them. The data show 120,000 or so clones, about 91% seen once. Sequencing was done on a sample of peripheral blood. The receptor set was obtained from a woman aged 45-65 years with active or convalescent COVID-19. Each CDR3 is given with its conserved first and last residue. D genes are given only for firm matches. Size values are once, few and many counts, or a class for expanded clones, and some rows have none.

D | size | J | V | CDR3 | DNA
TRBD1 | NA | TRBJ2-5 | TRBV15 | CATSRDPWGGTGQGETQYF | TGTGCCACCAGCAGAGATCCCTGGGGGGGGACAGGGCAGGGTGAGACCCAGTACTTC
NA | NA | TRBJ2-5 | TRBV21-1 | CASVRDRGLQTQYF | TGTGCCAGCGTCCGGGACAGGGGGCTGCAGACCCAGTACTTC
TRBD1 | NA | TRBJ2-5 | TRBV4-2 | CASSPDRGETQYF | TGTGCCAGCAGCCCGGACAGGGGAGAGACCCAGTACTTC
TRBD1 | NA | TRBJ1-5 | TRBV10-3 | CAISESGGTQPQHF | TGTGCCATCAGTGAGTCAGGGGGCACTCAGCCCCAGCATTTT
TRBD1 | once | TRBJ2-3 | TRBV2 | CASNGRTGGTDTQYF | TGTGCCAGCAACGGGCGGACAGGGGGCACGGATACGCAGTATTTT
NA | NA | TRBJ1-2 | TRBV5-4 | CASSRGLSLYGYTF | TGTGCCAGCAGCCGGGGGTTATCACTCTATGGCTACACCTTC
TRBD1 | once | TRBJ2-7 | TRBV5-4 | CASSLAGTGAYEQYF | TGTGCCAGCAGCTTGGCCGGTACAGGGGCCTACGAGCAGTACTTC
NA | NA | TRBJ1-6 | TRBV7-2 | CASSFPGLNSPLHF | TGTGCCAGCAGCTTTCCAGGGCTGAATTCACCCCTCCACTTT
TRBD1 | NA | TRBJ1-1 | TRBV2 | CASSRQGAGNTEAFF | TGTGCCAGCAGTAGACAGGGGGCCGGGAACACTGAAGCTTTCTTT
TRBD1 | NA | TRBJ1-2 | TRBV28 | CASSSGQGVPGGYTF | TGTGCCAGCAGTTCGGGACAGGGCGTGCCGGGGGGCTACACCTTC
TRBD2 | NA | TRBJ2-7 | TRBV3-1/TRBV3-2 | CASSQWGGGIPYEQYF | TGTGCCAGCAGCCAATGGGGGGGAGGGATCCCCTACGAGCAGTACTTC
TRBD2 | NA | TRBJ2-7 | TRBV13 | CASSSIEAGETFREQYF | TGTGCCAGCAGCTCCATCGAAGCGGGAGAAACATTCCGCGAGCAGTACTTC
NA | NA | TRBJ2-7 | TRBV20-1 | CSAPRGGEQYF | TGCAGTGCCCCAAGGGGGGGGGAGCAGTACTTC
NA | NA | TRBJ1-5 | TRBV19 | CASKRTLDGGYQPQHF | TGTGCCAGCAAAAGAACCCTCGACGGGGGGTATCAGCCCCAGCATTTT
NA | NA | TRBJ2-3 | TRBV5-6 | CASSLGGVSTDTQYF | TGTGCCAGCAGCTTGGGCGGGGTTAGCACAGATACGCAGTATTTT
TRBD2 | NA | TRBJ2-1 | TRBV7-6 | CASSPLAGGRHGNEQFF | TGTGCCAGCAGCCCACTAGCGGGAGGACGACATGGGAATGAGCAGTTCTTC
TRBD2 | NA | TRBJ2-7 | TRBV7-2 | CASSFSTGGSPLEQYF | TGTGCCAGCAGCTTCTCTACCGGCGGGAGTCCCCTCGAGCAGTACTTC
TRBD2 | NA | TRBJ2-1 | TRBV11-2 | CASSISGLAGSGNEQFF | TGTGCCAGCAGCATCTCGGGACTAGCGGGAAGTGGAAATGAGCAGTTCTTC
TRBD2 | few | TRBJ2-7 | TRBV2 | CASSGLAGGGYEQYF | TGTGCCAGCAGTGGACTAGCGGGAGGGGGCTACGAGCAGTACTTC
NA | NA | TRBJ1-1 | TRBV6-6 | CASTRGRAEAFF | TGTGCCAGCACTAGGGGAAGGGCTGAAGCTTTCTTT
NA | NA | TRBJ1-1 | TRBV6-6 | CASSSPGAGTPEAFF | TGTGCCAGCAGTTCTCCGGGTGCGGGGACCCCTGAAGCTTTCTTT
NA | NA | TRBJ1-2 | TRBV5-6 | CASSLVGANYGYTF | TGTGCCAGCAGCTTGGTGGGGGCGAACTATGGCTACACCTTC
NA | NA | TRBJ2-7 | TRBV10-3 | CASEPSSGSEQYF | TGTGCCAGCGAACCCTCTTCGGGTAGCGAGCAGTACTTC
TRBD2 | once | TRBJ2-2 | TRBV29-1 | CSVTTPGLAGGYTGELFF | TGCAGCGTTACCACACCGGGACTAGCGGGAGGGTACACCGGGGAGCTGTTTTTT
TRBD2 | NA | TRBJ2-5 | TRBV19 | CASSIRRGGSPWEETQYF | TGTGCCAGTAGTATAAGGAGAGGCGGGAGCCCCTGGGAAGAGACCCAGTACTTC
TRBD2 | NA | TRBJ2-7 | TRBV3-1/TRBV3-2 | CASSQAGRAGGGEQYF | TGTGCCAGCAGCCAAGCTGGTCGGGCGGGAGGAGGGGAGCAGTACTTC